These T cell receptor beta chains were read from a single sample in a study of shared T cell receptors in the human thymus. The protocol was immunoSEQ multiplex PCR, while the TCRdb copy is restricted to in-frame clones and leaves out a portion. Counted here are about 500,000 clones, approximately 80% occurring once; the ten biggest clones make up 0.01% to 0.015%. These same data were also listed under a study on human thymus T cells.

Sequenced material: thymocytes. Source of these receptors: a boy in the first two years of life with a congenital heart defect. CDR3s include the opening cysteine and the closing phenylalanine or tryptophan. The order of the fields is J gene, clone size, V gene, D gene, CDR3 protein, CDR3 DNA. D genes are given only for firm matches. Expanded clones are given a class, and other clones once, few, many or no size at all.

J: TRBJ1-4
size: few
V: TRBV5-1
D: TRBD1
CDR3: CASSLGDRGNEKLFF
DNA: TGCGCCAGCAGCTTGGGGGACAGGGGGAATGAAAAACTGTTTTTT

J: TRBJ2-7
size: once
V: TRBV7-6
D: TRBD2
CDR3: CASSPTSGSSYEQYF
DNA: TGTGCCAGCAGCCCGACTAGCGGTTCCTCCTACGAGCAGTACTTC

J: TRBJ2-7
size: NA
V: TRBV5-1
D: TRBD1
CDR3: CASSLELRGGGDRGGNEQYF
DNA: TGCGCCAGCAGCTTGGAACTACGTGGTGGTGGTGACAGGGGTGGCAACGAGCAGTACTTC

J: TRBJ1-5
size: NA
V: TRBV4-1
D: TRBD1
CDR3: CASSRQGRGQPQHF
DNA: TGCGCCAGCAGCCGACAGGGGCGGGGGCAGCCCCAGCATTTT

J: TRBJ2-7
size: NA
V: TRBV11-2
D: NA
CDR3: CASSLDRTVSSYEQYF
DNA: TGTGCCAGCAGCTTAGATCGGACAGTAAGCTCCTACGAGCAGTACTTC

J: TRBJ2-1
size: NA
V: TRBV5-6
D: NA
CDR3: CASSPKTPPYNEQFF
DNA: TGTGCCAGCAGCCCGAAGACTCCGCCCTACAATGAGCAGTTCTTC

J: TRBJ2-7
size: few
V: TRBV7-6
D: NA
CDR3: CASSLRGYEQYF
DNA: TGTGCCAGCAGCTTAAGAGGGTACGAGCAGTACTTC

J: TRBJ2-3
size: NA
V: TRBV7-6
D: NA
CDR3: CASSLVGQEADTQYF
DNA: TGTGCCAGCAGCTTAGTGGGACAAGAAGCAGATACGCAGTATTTT

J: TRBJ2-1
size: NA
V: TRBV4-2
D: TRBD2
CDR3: CASSPGLAGENEQFF
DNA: TGTGCCAGCAGTCCGGGACTAGCGGGGGAAAATGAGCAGTTCTTC

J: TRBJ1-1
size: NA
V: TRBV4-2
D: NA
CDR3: CASSQGYRNTEAFF
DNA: TGTGCCAGCAGCCAGGGCTACAGGAACACTGAAGCTTTCTTT

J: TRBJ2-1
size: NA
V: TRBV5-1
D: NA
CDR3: CASSFSYEQFF
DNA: TGCGCCAGCAGCTTTAGCTATGAGCAGTTCTTC

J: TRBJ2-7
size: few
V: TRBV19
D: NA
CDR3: CASGGTAQVVDEQYF
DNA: TGTGCCAGTGGTGGAACGGCCCAGGTGGTAGACGAGCAGTACTTC

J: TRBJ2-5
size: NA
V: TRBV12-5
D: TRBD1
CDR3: CASGKARTGEETQYF
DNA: TGTGCTAGTGGTAAAGCGCGGACAGGGGAAGAGACCCAGTACTTC

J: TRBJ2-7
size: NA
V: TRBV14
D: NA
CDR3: CASSQDLTGLSYEQYF
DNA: TGTGCCAGCAGCCAAGATCTAACAGGACTATCCTACGAGCAGTACTTC

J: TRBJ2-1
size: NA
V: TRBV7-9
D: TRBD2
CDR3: CASSLGGLAGFSYNEQFF
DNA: TGTGCCAGCAGCTTAGGGGGACTAGCGGGCTTCTCCTACAATGAGCAGTTCTTC

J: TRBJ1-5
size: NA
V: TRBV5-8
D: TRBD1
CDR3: CASSLLGQINQPQHF
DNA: TGTGCCAGCAGCTTGTTGGGACAGATCAATCAGCCCCAGCATTTT

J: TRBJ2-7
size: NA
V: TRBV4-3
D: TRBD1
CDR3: CASSQGTGSEQYF
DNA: TGCGCCAGCAGCCAGGGGACAGGGTCCGAGCAGTACTTC

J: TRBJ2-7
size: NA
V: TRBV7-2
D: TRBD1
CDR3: CASSLATGGYEQYF
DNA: TGTGCCAGCAGCTTAGCGACAGGGGGCTACGAGCAGTACTTC

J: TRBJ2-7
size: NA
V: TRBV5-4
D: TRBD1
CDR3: CASSLVRDSHSYEQYF
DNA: TGTGCCAGCAGCCTAGTCCGGGACAGCCACTCCTACGAGCAGTACTTC

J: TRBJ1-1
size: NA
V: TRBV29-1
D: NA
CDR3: CSVEDPSGREMNTEAFF
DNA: TGCAGCGTTGAAGACCCAAGCGGGCGGGAGATGAACACTGAAGCTTTCTTT

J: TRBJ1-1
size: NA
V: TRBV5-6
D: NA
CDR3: CASSVGTRNLNTEAFF
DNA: TGTGCCAGCAGCGTTGGGACACGAAACCTGAACACTGAAGCTTTCTTT

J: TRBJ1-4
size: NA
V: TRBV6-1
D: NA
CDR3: CASSEAPGLSYEKLFF
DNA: TGTGCCAGCAGTGAAGCCCCAGGGTTGTCGTATGAAAAACTGTTTTTT

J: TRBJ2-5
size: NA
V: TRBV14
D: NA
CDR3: CASSHPPPGETQYF
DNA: TGTGCCAGCAGCCACCCACCTCCGGGGGAGACCCAGTACTTC

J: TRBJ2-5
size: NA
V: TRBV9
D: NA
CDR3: CASSVAIQETQYF
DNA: TGTGCCAGCAGCGTAGCCATCCAAGAGACCCAGTACTTC

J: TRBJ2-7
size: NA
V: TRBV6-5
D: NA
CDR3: CASSYSGALGCHEQYF
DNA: TGTGCCAGCAGTTACTCGGGGGCCCTGGGGTGTCACGAGCAGTACTTC

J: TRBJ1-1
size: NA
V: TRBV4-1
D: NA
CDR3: CASSPMARGGTEAFF
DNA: TGCGCCAGCAGCCCCATGGCCCGGGGGGGCACTGAAGCTTTCTTT

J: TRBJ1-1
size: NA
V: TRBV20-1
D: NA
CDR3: CSASEAFF
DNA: TGCAGTGCCTCTGAAGCTTTCTTT

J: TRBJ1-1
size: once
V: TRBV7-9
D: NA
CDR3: CASSLDRQGDSTEAFF
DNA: TGTGCCAGCAGCTTAGATCGGCAGGGTGATTCCACTGAAGCTTTCTTT